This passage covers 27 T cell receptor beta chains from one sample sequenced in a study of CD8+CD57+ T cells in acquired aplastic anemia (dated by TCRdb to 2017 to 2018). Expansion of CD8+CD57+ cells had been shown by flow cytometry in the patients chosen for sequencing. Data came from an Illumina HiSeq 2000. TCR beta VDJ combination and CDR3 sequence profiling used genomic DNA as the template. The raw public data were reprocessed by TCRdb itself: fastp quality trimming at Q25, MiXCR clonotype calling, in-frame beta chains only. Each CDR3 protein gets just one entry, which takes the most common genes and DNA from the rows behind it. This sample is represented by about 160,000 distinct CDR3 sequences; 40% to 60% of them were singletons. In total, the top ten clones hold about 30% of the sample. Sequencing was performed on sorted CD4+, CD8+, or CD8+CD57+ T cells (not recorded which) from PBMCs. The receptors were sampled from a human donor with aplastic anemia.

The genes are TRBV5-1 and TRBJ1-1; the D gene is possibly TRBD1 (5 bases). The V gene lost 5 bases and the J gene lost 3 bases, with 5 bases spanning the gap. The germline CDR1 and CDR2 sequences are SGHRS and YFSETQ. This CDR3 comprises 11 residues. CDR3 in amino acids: CASRQDTEAFF. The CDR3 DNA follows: TGCGCCAGCAGACAGGACACTGAAGCTTTCTTT.

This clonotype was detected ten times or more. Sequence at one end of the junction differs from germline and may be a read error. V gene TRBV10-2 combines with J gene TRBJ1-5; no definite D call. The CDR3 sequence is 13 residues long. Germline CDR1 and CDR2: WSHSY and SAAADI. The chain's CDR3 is CAGSEAANQPQHF. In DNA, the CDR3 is TGCGCCGGCAGTGAGGCGGCAAATCAGCCCCAGCATTTT.

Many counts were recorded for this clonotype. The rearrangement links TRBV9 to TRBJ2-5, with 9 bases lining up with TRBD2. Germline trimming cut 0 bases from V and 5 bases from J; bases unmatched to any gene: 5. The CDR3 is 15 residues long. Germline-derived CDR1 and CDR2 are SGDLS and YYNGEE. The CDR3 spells CASSVGREGRETQYF. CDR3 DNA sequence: TGTGCCAGCAGCGTAGGGCGGGAGGGCCGGGAGACCCAGTACTTC.

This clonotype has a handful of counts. The CDR3 nucleotides read TGCAGCGTTGGCGGGGGACAGGGAGGGAAGACCCAGTACTTC. Protein product: CSVGGGQGGKTQYF. The chain carries TRBV29-1 and TRBJ2-5, with 9 bases aligning to TRBD1. The length of the CDR3 is 14 residues. V shed 4 bases, J shed 6 bases, and the junction held 9 bases outside the gene matches. CDR1 and CDR2 (germline): SQVTM, ANQGSEA.

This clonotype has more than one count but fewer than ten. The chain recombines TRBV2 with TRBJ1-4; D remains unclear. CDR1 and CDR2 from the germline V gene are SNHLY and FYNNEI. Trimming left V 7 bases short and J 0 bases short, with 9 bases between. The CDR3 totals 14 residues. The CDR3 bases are TGTGCCAGCACCTACAGCCCAACTAATGAAAAACTGTTTTTT. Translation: CASTYSPTNEKLFF.

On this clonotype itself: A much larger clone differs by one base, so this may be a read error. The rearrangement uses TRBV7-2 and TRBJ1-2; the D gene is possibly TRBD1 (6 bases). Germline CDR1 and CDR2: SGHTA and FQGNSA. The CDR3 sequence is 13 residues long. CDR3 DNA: TGCGCCAGCAGCCTAGTGGACAGCTATGGCTACACCTTC. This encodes CASSLVDSYGYTF.

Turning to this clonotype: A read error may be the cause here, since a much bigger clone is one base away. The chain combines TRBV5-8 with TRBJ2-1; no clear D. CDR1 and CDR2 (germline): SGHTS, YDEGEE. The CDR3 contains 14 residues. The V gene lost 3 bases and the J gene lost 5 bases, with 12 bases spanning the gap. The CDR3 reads CASSSHSSHNEQFF. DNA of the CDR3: TGTGCCAGCAGCTCTCACAGTTCCCACAATGAGCAGTTCTTC.

CDR3 sequence reads: CASRDPGRNGYEQYF. CDR3 DNA sequence: TGTGCCAGCCGGGACCCAGGGCGAAATGGGTACGAGCAGTACTTC. V and J are TRBV2 and TRBJ2-7; the D call may be TRBD1 or TRBD2 (5 bases each). This CDR3 has 15 residues. The germline V and J ends were trimmed by 8 bases and 4 bases, with 21 bases remaining between them. The germline gives CDR1 SNHLY, CDR2 FYNNEI.

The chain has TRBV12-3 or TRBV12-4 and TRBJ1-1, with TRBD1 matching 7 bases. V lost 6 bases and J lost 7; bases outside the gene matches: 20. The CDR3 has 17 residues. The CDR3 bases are TGTGCCAGCAGCCCCTTGGCCCCCACGACAGGGAAGGGTGAAGCTTTCTTT. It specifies CASSPLAPTTGKGEAFF.

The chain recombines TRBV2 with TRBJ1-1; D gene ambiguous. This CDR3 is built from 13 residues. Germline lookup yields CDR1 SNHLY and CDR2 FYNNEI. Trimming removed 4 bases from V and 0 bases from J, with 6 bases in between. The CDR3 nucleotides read TGTGCCAGCAGTGGACATTTGAACACTGAAGCTTTCTTT. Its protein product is CASSGHLNTEAFF.

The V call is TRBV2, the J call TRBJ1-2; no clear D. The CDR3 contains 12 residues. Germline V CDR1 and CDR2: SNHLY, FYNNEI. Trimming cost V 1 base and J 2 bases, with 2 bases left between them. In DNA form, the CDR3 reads TGTGCCAGCAGTGAAGACAACTATGGCTACACCTTC. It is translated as CASSEDNYGYTF.

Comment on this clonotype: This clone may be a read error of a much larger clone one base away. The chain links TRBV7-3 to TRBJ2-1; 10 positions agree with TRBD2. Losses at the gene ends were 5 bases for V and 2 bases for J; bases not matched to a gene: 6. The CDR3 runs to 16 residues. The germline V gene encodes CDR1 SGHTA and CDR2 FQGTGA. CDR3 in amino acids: CASSILAGRAYNEQFF. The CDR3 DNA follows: TGTGCCAGCAGCATACTAGCGGGAAGGGCCTACAATGAGCAGTTCTTC.

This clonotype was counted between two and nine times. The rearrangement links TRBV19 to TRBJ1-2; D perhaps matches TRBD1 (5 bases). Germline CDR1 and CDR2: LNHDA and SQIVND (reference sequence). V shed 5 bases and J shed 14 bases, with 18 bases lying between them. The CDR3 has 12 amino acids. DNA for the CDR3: TGTGCCAGTAGTCTCGGGACCGCCGTCGTTACCTTC. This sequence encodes CASSLGTAVVTF.

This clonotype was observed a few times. CDR3 sequence reads: CASSSLGGSNQPQHF. For the CDR3, the DNA is TGTGCCAGCAGTTCGTTAGGGGGCAGCAATCAGCCCCAGCATTTT. V usage is TRBV6-5 and J usage is TRBJ1-5, with TRBD1 matching 7 bases. Germline assignment: CDR1 MNHEY and CDR2 SVGAGI. CDR3 size: 15 residues. J gave up 1 base and V 4 bases, and 4 bases lay outside the gene matches.

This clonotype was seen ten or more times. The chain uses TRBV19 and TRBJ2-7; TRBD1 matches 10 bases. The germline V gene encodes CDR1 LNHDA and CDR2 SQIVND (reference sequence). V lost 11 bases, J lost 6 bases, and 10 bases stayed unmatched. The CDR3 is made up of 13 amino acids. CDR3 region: CASSPWTGGEQYF. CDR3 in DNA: TGTGCCTCTTCTCCGTGGACAGGGGGCGAGCAGTACTTC.

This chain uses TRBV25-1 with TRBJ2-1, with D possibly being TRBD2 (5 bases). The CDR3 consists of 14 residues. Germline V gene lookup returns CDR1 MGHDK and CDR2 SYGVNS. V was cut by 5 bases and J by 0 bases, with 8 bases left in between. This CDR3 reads CASSKRDSYNEQFF. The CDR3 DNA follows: TGTGCCAGCAGTAAACGGGACTCCTACAATGAGCAGTTCTTC.

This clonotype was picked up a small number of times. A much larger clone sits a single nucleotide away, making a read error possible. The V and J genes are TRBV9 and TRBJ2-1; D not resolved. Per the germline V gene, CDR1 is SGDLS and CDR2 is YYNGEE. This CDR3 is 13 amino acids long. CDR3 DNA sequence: TGTGCCGGCAGCGTAGCTACAAGCTATGAGCAGTTCTTC. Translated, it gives CAGSVATSYEQFF. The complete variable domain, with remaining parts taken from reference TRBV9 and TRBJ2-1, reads DSGVTQTPKHLITATGQRVTLRCSPRSGDLSVYWYQQSLDQGLQFLIQYYNGEERAKGNILERFSAQQFPDLHSELNLSSLELGDSALYFCAGSVATSYEQFFGPGTRLTVL.

The CDR3 protein is CSAFGLSTYNEQFF. In DNA, the CDR3 is TGCAGTGCTTTCGGACTGTCAACCTACAATGAGCAGTTCTTC. This chain connects TRBV20-1 to TRBJ2-1, with D possibly being TRBD2 (5 bases). Per the germline V gene, CDR1 is DFQATT and CDR2 is SNEGSKA (reference sequence). This CDR3 has 14 amino acids. V shed 5 bases and J shed 2 bases, with 13 bases lying between them.

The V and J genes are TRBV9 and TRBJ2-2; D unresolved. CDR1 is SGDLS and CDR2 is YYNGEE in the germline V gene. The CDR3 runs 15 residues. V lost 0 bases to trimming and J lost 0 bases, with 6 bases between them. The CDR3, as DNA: TGTGCCAGCAGCGTAGAGGGCGCGAACACCGGGGAGCTGTTTTTT. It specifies CASSVEGANTGELFF.

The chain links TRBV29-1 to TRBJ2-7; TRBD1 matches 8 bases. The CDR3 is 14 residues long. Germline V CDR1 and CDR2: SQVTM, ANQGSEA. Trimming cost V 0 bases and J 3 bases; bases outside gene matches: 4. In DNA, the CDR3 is TGCAGCGTTGAAGATCCCACAGGGGGCTACGAGCAGTACTTC. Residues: CSVEDPTGGYEQYF.

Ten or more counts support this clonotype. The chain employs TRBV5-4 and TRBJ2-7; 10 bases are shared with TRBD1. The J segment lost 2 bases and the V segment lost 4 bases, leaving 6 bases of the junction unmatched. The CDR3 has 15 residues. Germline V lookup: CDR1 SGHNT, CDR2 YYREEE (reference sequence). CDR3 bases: TGTGCCAGCAGCGCGACGGGACAGGGGACCTACGAGCAGTACTTC. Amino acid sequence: CASSATGQGTYEQYF.

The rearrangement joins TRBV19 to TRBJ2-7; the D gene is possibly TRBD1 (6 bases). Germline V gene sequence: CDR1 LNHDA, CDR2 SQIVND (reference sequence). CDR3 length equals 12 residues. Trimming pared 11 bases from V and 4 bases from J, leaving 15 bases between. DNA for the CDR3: TGTGCCGCCGGGCAGGGGAAATACGAGCAGTACTTC. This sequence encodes CAAGQGKYEQYF.

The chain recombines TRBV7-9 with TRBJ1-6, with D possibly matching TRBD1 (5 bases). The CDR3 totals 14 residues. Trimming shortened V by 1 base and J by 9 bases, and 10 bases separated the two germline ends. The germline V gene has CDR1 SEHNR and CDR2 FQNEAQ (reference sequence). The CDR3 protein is CASSLVSQGSPLHF. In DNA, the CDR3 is TGTGCCAGCAGCTTAGTATCTCAGGGTTCACCCCTCCACTTT.

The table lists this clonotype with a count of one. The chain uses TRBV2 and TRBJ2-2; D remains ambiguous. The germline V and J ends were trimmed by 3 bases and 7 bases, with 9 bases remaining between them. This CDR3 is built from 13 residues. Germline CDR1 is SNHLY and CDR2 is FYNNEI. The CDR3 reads CASSERKGGELFF. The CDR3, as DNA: TGTGCCAGCAGTGAGCGAAAGGGCGGGGAGCTGTTTTTT.

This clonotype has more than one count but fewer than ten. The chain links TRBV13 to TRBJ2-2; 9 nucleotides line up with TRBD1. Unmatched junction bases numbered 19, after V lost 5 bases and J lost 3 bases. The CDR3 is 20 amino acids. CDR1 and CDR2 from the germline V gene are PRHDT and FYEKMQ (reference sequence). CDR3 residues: CASSLKELGDRAVDTGELFF. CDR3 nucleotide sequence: TGTGCCAGCAGCCTAAAAGAGCTTGGGGACAGGGCGGTTGACACCGGGGAGCTGTTTTTT.

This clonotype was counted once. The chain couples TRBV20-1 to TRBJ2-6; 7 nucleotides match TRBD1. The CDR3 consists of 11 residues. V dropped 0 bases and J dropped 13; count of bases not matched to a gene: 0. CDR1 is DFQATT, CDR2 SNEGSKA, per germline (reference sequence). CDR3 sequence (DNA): TGCAGTGCTAGAGAGACAGGGGTCCTGACTTTC. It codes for CSARETGVLTF.

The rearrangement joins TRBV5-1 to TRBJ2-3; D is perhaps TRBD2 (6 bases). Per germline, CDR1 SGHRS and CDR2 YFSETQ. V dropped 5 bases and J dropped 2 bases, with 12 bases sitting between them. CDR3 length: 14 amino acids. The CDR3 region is CASRGLLITDTQYF. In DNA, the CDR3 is TGCGCCAGCAGGGGACTTCTTATCACAGATACGCAGTATTTT.